This entry concerns a single T cell receptor (beta chain). This sample was taken from a study of blood T cell repertoires in COVID-19. Across the study: Samples came from the United States, Italy and Spain, spanning acute and convalescent COVID-19.

Profiled with immunoSEQ multiplex PCR; TCRdb holds only in-frame clones, not every one. The data hold roughly 64,000 clones, with 75% to 95% observed a single time. J lost 4 bases, V lost 3 bases, and 5 bases had no gene match. CDR3 size: 14 residues. Germline V lookup: CDR1 LNHDA, CDR2 SQIVND (reference sequence). Sequencing input: peripheral blood. This receptor was taken from a woman older than 75 with active COVID-19. V usage is TRBV19 and J usage is TRBJ2-5, with 7 bases fitting TRBD1. In DNA form, the CDR3 reads TGTGCCAGTAGTATGCAGGCAGGGGGAGAGACCCAGTACTTC. This sequence encodes CASSMQAGGETQYF.